This T cell receptor (beta chain) was identified in a study of shared clonotypes between healthy human individuals. Study-level points and caveats: A few donors had around 5% of their naive CD4 clonotypes in common.

CD45RO-negative, CCR7-positively selected cells formed the naive CD8 fraction, excluding terminally differentiated effector memory CD45RA+ cells. Concerning this clone: What it binds is not known.

Repertoires were generated with immunoSEQ multiplex PCR, while TCRdb's copy carries only in-frame clones and drops some. The sample has millions of clones, about 92% seen once. Material for sequencing was naive CD8+ T cells from PBMCs. The TCR comes from a man aged 18 to 29 in good health. Some clones in this sample may be carry-over from other donors' samples.

DNA for the CDR3: TGTGCCAGCACTCGGGCCGTAGGGGGCTTGGGGGAAAAACTGTTTTTT. It yields the protein CASTRAVGGLGEKLFF. V usage is TRBV27 and J usage is TRBJ1-4, with 7 bases fitting TRBD1. The CDR3 is 16 residues long. Germline CDR1 reads MNHEY; CDR2 reads SMNVEV (reference sequence). V gave up 7 bases and J gave up 8 bases; unmatched junction bases: 16.